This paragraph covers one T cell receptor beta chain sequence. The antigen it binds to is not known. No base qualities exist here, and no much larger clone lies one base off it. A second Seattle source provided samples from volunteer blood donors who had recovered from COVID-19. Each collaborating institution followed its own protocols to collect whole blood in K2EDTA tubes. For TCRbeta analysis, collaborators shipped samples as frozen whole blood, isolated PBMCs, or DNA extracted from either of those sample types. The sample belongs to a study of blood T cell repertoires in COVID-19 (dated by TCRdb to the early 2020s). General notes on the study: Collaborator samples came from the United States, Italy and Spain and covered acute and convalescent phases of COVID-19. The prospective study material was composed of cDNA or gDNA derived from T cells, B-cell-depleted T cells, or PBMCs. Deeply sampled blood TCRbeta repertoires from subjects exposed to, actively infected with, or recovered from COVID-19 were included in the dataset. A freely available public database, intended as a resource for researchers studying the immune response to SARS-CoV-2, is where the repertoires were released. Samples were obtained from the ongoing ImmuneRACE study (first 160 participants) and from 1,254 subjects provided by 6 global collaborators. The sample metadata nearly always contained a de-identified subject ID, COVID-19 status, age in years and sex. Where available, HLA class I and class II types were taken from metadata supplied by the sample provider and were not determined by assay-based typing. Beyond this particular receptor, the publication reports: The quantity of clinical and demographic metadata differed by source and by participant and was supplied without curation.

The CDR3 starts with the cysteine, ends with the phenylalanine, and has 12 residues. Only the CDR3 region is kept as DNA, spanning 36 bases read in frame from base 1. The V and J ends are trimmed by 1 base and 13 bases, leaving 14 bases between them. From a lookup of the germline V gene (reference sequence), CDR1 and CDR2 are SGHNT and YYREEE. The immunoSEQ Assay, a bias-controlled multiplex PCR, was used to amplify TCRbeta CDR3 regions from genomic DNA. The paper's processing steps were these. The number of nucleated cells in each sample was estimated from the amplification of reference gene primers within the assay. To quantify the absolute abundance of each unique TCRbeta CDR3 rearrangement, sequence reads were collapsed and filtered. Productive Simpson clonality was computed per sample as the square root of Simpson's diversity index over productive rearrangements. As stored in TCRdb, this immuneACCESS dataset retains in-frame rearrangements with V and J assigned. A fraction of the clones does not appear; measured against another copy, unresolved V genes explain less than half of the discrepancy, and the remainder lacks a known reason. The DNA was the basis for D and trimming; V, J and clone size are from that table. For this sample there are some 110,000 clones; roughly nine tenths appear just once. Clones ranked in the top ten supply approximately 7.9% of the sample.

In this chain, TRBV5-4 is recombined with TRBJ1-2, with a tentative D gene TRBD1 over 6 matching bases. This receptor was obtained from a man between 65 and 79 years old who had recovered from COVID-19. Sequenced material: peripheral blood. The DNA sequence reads TGTGCCAGCAGCTTGATTGGGGGCGCAACCACCTTC. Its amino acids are CASSLIGGATTF.